Below, one T cell receptor beta chain is given with its context. In Seattle, patients joined the study during active infection and were tracked longitudinally. This sample was taken from a study of blood T cell repertoires in COVID-19. The overall study: PBMCs, B-cell-depleted T cells, or T cells were the source of the cDNA or gDNA that made up the material.

Germline loops: CDR1 SGHKS, CDR2 YYEKEE (reference sequence). This CDR3 region has 14 residues. V lost 4 bases, J lost 5 bases, and 6 bases stayed unmatched. Sequencing used immunoSEQ multiplex PCR; TCRdb keeps in-frame clones, though not all of them. Of about 220,000 clones listed, 82% were seen once; the top ten hold 5.2%. The chain carries TRBV5-5 and TRBJ2-5, with TRBD1 matching 9 bases. This sequence originates from a woman aged 70-85 years with COVID-19, enrolled during active disease. Sequencing used peripheral blood. CDR3 residues: CASSPGQGSETQYF. CDR3 sequence (DNA): TGTGCCAGCAGCCCGGGACAGGGTTCCGAGACCCAGTACTTC.